This T cell receptor beta chain derives from a study of T cells in Graves' hyperthyroidism and ophthalmopathy. This clonotype was seen many times. CDR1 is MNHEY and CDR2 is SVGEGT in the germline V gene. The CDR3 totals 16 residues. V shed 6 bases and J shed 3 bases, with 20 bases lying between them. Amplified TCR beta CDR3 regions derived from RNA transcripts. The HTBI primer set served for first-round RT-PCR of the TCR CDR3. TCRdb re-analysed the multiplex PCR reads in MiXCR, keeping a single row per CDR3 protein. The profile shows hundreds of thousands of distinct CDR3 sequences, approximately 13% of them singletons. Diagnosis of hyperthyroidism was new in patients aged 18 to 65, and its duration was under 2 months. Diagnostic decisions used clinical symptoms, serum thyroxine and TRAb, thyroid ultrasound and orbital computed tomography.

The sequence derives from a woman in her 30s with Graves' hyperthyroidism that later progressed to Graves' ophthalmopathy. This sequence joins TRBV6-2 or TRBV6-3 and TRBJ1-1; unclear D gene. Specimen: blood. CDR3 in amino acids: CASSLEESPLYTEAFF. The CDR3 nucleotides read TGTGCCAGCAGCCTGGAGGAATCCCCCTTATACACTGAAGCTTTCTTT.